The source of this T cell receptor beta chain is a study of shared T cell receptors in the human thymus. Only in-frame clones appear in the TCRdb table, and some are missing; sequencing was by immunoSEQ multiplex PCR. Among roughly 550,000 clones listed, around three quarters were seen once. Unmatched junction bases numbered 13, after V lost 5 bases and J lost 5 bases. CDR1 and CDR2 (germline): SGHAT, FQNNGV. The CDR3 totals 17 residues. These data are also associated with another study on human thymus T cells. Per that paper: Donor material was obtained from healthy Finnish infants undergoing corrective surgery for congenital heart defects. Thymus was obtained from resections taken during corrective heart surgery. Repertoires sampled from thymus and blood appeared biased in V and J gene usage.

The chain has TRBV11-2 and TRBJ2-1; TRBD2 matches 9 bases. The specimen was thymocytes. This clonotype was sampled from a boy under three years old with a congenital heart defect. CDR3: CASSGVVGLACNNEQFF. CDR3 coding DNA: TGTGCCAGCAGCGGAGTGGTGGGACTAGCTTGTAACAATGAGCAGTTCTTC.